The 28 T cell receptor beta chains presented below share a single source sample, sequenced in a study of T cell responses to AZD1222 COVID-19 vaccine. Profiling relied on immunoSEQ multiplex PCR, and the TCRdb table lists in-frame clones only, not all of them. The data show some 150,000 clones, with 70% to 90% seen just once and 6.9% held by the top ten. Specimen: peripheral blood, collected after recovery from COVID-19. The receptors shown here come from an adult who had recovered from COVID-19.

This clone was counted only a few times. The chain links TRBV7-9 to TRBJ1-2; 7 nucleotides line up with TRBD1. Losses at the gene ends were 5 bases for V and 5 bases for J; bases not matched to a gene: 17. Germline V gene sequence: CDR1 SEHNR, CDR2 FQNEAQ (reference sequence). The CDR3 contains 17 residues. In DNA form, the CDR3 reads TGTGCCAGCAGCCCGCTCTGGACCGGGACAGCGAATTATGGCTACACCTTC. This gives the protein CASSPLWTGTANYGYTF.

This clone was detected a few times. V gene TRBV6-5 combines with J gene TRBJ2-3; 7 nucleotides agree with TRBD1. This CDR3 has 14 amino acids. V was pared by 5 bases and J by 4 bases, with 6 bases of the junction left unmatched. Germline V CDR1 and CDR2: MNHEY, SVGAGI. The CDR3: CASSRGQGPDTQYF. The CDR3 DNA reads as TGTGCCAGCAGTAGGGGGCAGGGCCCAGATACGCAGTATTTT.

The chain combines TRBV6-1 with TRBJ2-7; D is perhaps TRBD1 (6 bases). CDR3 size: 13 residues. Germline loops: CDR1 MNHNS, CDR2 SASEGT. V gave up 2 bases and J gave up 5 bases, with 10 bases separating them. CDR3 nucleotides: TGTGCCAGCAGTGAACACAGGGTGGACGAGCAGTACTTC. Amino acids: CASSEHRVDEQYF.

V is TRBV5-1 and J is TRBJ2-3; D is possibly TRBD2 (6 bases). The CDR3 is 16 amino acids. Trimming cost V 0 bases and J 0 bases, with 11 bases left between them. The germline gives CDR1 SGHRS, CDR2 YFSETQ. As DNA, the CDR3 is TGCGCCAGCAGCTTGGGGGTGCGGGAAAGCACAGATACGCAGTATTTT. The encoded protein is CASSLGVRESTDTQYF.

About this clone: The sample carries other DNA sequences with the same CDR3. J is TRBJ2-7 and V is TRBV9, with 7 bases aligning to TRBD2. The germline V gene has CDR1 SGDLS and CDR2 YYNGEE. The CDR3 length is 15 residues. J gave up 2 bases and V 0 bases, and 5 bases lay outside the gene matches. The CDR3 bases are TGTGCCAGCAGCGTAGGAGGTAGCGGGCCCTACGAGCAGTACTTC. The encoded protein is CASSVGGSGPYEQYF.

The V gene is TRBV14, the J gene TRBJ1-2; D may be TRBD1 (5 bases). CDR1 and CDR2 from the germline V gene are SGHDN and FVKESK. The CDR3 spans 17 residues. The V and J ends lost 4 bases and 0 bases respectively, with 18 bases between them. In DNA, the CDR3 is TGTGCCAGCAGCCGACAGACAAGCCTGACAACTAACTATGGCTACACCTTC. Translated: CASSRQTSLTTNYGYTF.

This sequence joins TRBV9 and TRBJ1-3, with a possible D match to TRBD1 (5 bases). Trimming took off 3 bases at V and 7 bases at J, with 11 bases between the two ends. Germline V lookup: CDR1 SGDLS, CDR2 YYNGEE. The CDR3 contains 13 residues. The CDR3 reads CASSGGQGNTIYF. The CDR3 coding sequence is TGTGCCAGCAGCGGCGGACAAGGGAACACCATATATTTT.

The J gene is TRBJ2-5, the V gene TRBV20-1, with D hard to call. The CDR3 has 11 amino acids. V shed 2 bases and J shed 0 bases, with 1 base lying between them. Looked up from germline, CDR1 is DFQATT and CDR2 is SNEGSKA (reference sequence). CDR3 loop: CSARNQETQYF. The CDR3 DNA reads TGCAGTGCTAGAAACCAAGAGACCCAGTACTTC.

The chain employs TRBV5-4 and TRBJ2-1, with D possibly TRBD1 on 5 matching bases. CDR3 size: 16 residues. V gave up 4 bases and J gave up 0 bases, with 14 bases separating them. Germline-derived CDR1 and CDR2 are SGHNT and YYREEE (reference sequence). DNA for the CDR3: TGTGCCAGCAGCCCCCCCCCGACAGTCTCCTACAATGAGCAGTTCTTC. Translation gives CASSPPPTVSYNEQFF.

This sequence joins TRBV5-8 and TRBJ2-7; D is uncertain. The CDR3 length is 12 residues. The germline CDR1 and CDR2 sequences are SGHTS and YDEGEE. V lost 4 bases to trimming and J lost 0 bases, with 5 bases between them. CDR3 nucleotides: TGTGCCAGCAGCGGCAACTCCTACGAGCAGTACTTC. It translates to CASSGNSYEQYF.

V and J are TRBV5-1 and TRBJ1-1; TRBD1 is a possible D gene (5 bases). Deletions cut 0 bases from V and 6 bases from J, with 15 bases between. Germline CDR1 is SGHRS and CDR2 is YFSETQ. This CDR3 comprises 15 residues. As DNA, the CDR3 is TGCGCCAGCAGCTTGGTTCAGGGTGCGGGATCTGAAGCTTTCTTT. The encoded protein is CASSLVQGAGSEAFF.

The V gene is TRBV9, the J gene TRBJ1-1; perhaps TRBD1 as D (5 bases). The CDR3 spans 16 residues. Germline-derived CDR1 and CDR2 are SGDLS and YYNGEE. V was shortened by 2 bases and J by 3 bases, with 17 bases between the two germline ends. As DNA, the CDR3 is TGTGCCAGCAGCGTGGGGACTCCCTTTCAGGACACTGAAGCTTTCTTT. It encodes CASSVGTPFQDTEAFF.

This clone was found once. V is TRBV6-2 or TRBV6-3 and J is TRBJ1-2, with 10 bases identical to TRBD1. V lost 6 bases and J lost 5; bases outside the gene matches: 9. The V gene's germline CDR1 is MNHEY and CDR2 SVGEGT. CDR3 length: 15 amino acids. CDR3 in amino acids: CASSRDRGLSYGYTF. The CDR3 nucleotides read TGTGCCAGCAGCCGGGACAGGGGCCTATCGTATGGCTACACCTTC.

In nucleotides, the CDR3 is TGTGCCAGTAGTATTAAATCCAAGGGAGCGGAAAAACTGTTTTTT. This codes for CASSIKSKGAEKLFF. The V gene is TRBV19, the J gene TRBJ1-4, with no clear D. CDR1 is LNHDA, CDR2 SQIVND, per germline (reference sequence). Trimming removed 3 bases at V and 8 bases at J, with 16 bases between. The CDR3 is 15 amino acids. The full variable domain, rest sourced from reference TRBV19 and TRBJ1-4, is DGGITQSPKYLFRKEGQNVTLSCEQNLNHDAMYWYRQDPGQGLRLIYYSQIVNDFQKGDIAEGYSVSREKKESFPLTVTSAQKNPTAFYLCASSIKSKGAEKLFFGSGTQLSVL.

The gene calls are TRBV5-1 and TRBJ2-7; TRBD1 matches at 8 bases. The CDR3 length is 14 residues. The J segment lost 5 bases and the V segment lost 2 bases, leaving 6 bases of the junction unmatched. CDR1 is SGHRS and CDR2 is YFSETQ in the germline V gene. CDR3 DNA: TGCGCCAGCAGCTTAAGGCAGGGGGCCGACGAGCAGTACTTC. Translating it yields CASSLRQGADEQYF.

The chain is built from TRBV7-8 and TRBJ2-7; the D gene could be TRBD1 or TRBD2 (5 bases each). Trimming removed 1 base at V and 6 bases at J, with 16 bases between. CDR1 is SGHVS and CDR2 is FQNEAQ in the germline V gene. This CDR3 has 15 residues. The CDR3 spells CASSLVRGTGGEQYF. The DNA of the CDR3 is TGTGCCAGCAGCTTAGTAAGGGGTACTGGGGGCGAGCAGTACTTC. The entire variable domain, with the rest obtained from reference TRBV7-8 and TRBJ2-7, is as follows: GAGVSQSPRYKVAKRGQDVALRCDPISGHVSLFWYQQALGQGPEFLTYFQNEAQLDKSGLPSDRFFAERPEGSVSTLKIQRTQQEDSAVYLCASSLVRGTGGEQYFGPGTRLTVT.

The chain joins TRBV28 to TRBJ2-7; D may be TRBD2 (5 bases). CDR1 and CDR2 (germline): MDHEN, SYDVKM. Deletions cut 6 bases from V and 4 bases from J, with 16 bases between. This CDR3 is built from 14 residues. CDR3 protein: CASSLLGPRYEQYF. The CDR3 nucleotides are TGTGCCAGCAGCCTACTAGGTCCTAGATACGAGCAGTACTTC.

The chain couples TRBV3-1 (or the pseudogene TRBV3-2) to TRBJ2-1; a possible D gene is TRBD1 (6 bases). The CDR3 runs to 15 residues. The V end was cut by 0 bases, the J end by 12 bases, with 18 bases between. CDR1 is LGHDT and CDR2 is YNNKEL in the germline V gene (reference sequence). The CDR3 DNA reads as TGTGCCAGCAGCCAAGATTTAAAAGCCCCCAGGGGGCAGTTCTTC. It codes for CASSQDLKAPRGQFF.

In its sample, this clone was seen once. This chain links TRBV18 with TRBJ2-1; TRBD2 matches at 14 bases. Germline V gene data show CDR1 as KGHSH and CDR2 as LQKENI. Trimming took 2 bases from V and 9 from J; bases not matched to a gene: 9. CDR3 length equals 17 residues. The CDR3 here is CASSPSGTSGSGGEQFF. For the CDR3, the DNA is TGTGCCAGCTCACCAAGTGGGACTAGCGGGAGCGGCGGTGAGCAGTTCTTC.

With regard to this clone: Other DNA variants within this sample encode the same CDR3. This rearrangement joins TRBV6-5 to TRBJ1-1, with D unresolved. The CDR3 sequence is 14 residues long. Germline-derived CDR1 and CDR2 are MNHEY and SVGAGI. V was shortened by 6 bases and J by 3 bases, with 14 bases between the two germline ends. DNA of the CDR3: TGTGCCAGCAGCCTTCTAGGCGGAGACACTGAAGCTTTCTTT. This sequence encodes CASSLLGGDTEAFF.

This rearrangement joins TRBV27 to TRBJ2-7; TRBD1 matches at 7 bases. The CDR3 length is 16 residues. The V and J ends lost 3 bases and 0 bases, in that order; junction bases with no gene match: 8. Germline V lookup: CDR1 MNHEY, CDR2 SMNVEV (reference sequence). The CDR3 sequence: CASSFFWGQHSYEQYF. CDR3 DNA sequence: TGTGCCAGCAGTTTTTTCTGGGGACAGCACTCCTACGAGCAGTACTTC.

The CDR3 here is CASSMDSLDNSPLHF. CDR3 DNA: TGCGCCAGCAGCATGGACAGCCTCGATAATTCACCCCTCCACTTT. The rearrangement joins TRBV5-1 to TRBJ1-6; D possibly corresponds to TRBD1 (6 bases). Germline V gene data show CDR1 as SGHRS and CDR2 as YFSETQ. CDR3 size: 15 residues. V dropped 4 bases and J dropped 5 bases, with 13 bases sitting between them.

The chain recombines TRBV4-3 with TRBJ2-5; 10 bases agree with TRBD2. Germline CDR1 reads LGHNA; CDR2 reads YSLEER. The V segment lost 1 base and the J segment 2 bases; nucleotides outside the gene matches: 13. The CDR3 has 19 residues. CDR3 loop: CASSQVTQTRTSGQETQYF. The CDR3 nucleotides are TGCGCCAGCAGCCAAGTAACGCAAACGAGGACTAGCGGACAAGAGACCCAGTACTTC.

This clone came up a few times. This sequence joins TRBV7-9 and TRBJ2-3; 10 bases align to TRBD2. This CDR3 region has 15 residues. Germline V gives CDR1 SEHNR, CDR2 FQNEAQ (reference sequence). J was trimmed by 2 bases and V by 5 bases; bases with no gene match: 4. The CDR3 bases are TGTGCCAGCAGCCTGGGACTAGCGAACACAGATACGCAGTATTTT. Translated: CASSLGLANTDTQYF.

This chain uses TRBV28 with TRBJ2-7, with D unresolved. V was trimmed by 3 bases and J by 2 bases, leaving 5 bases between them. CDR3 length: 12 residues. Germline assignment: CDR1 MDHEN and CDR2 SYDVKM. CDR3 nucleotide sequence: TGTGCCAGCAGTTTGGGCGCCTACGAGCAGTACTTC. Protein: CASSLGAYEQYF.

The J gene is TRBJ1-6, the V gene TRBV27; a possible D gene is TRBD1 (5 bases). Per germline, CDR1 MNHEY and CDR2 SMNVEV (reference sequence). The CDR3 loop spans 15 amino acids. V was clipped by 3 bases and J by 7 bases, with 13 bases between them. The CDR3 DNA sequence: TGTGCCAGCAGTTTGCGAGGGGCCCAAAATTCACCCCTCCACTTT. This gives the protein CASSLRGAQNSPLHF.

Only a few counts were recorded for this clone. The chain uses TRBV5-6 and TRBJ1-2; D gene uncertain. Germline V gene data show CDR1 as SGHDT and CDR2 as YYEEEE. The germline V and J ends were trimmed by 4 bases and 1 base, with 11 bases remaining between them. There are 14 residues in the CDR3. CDR3 protein: CASSPRFYNYGYTF. Written as DNA, the CDR3 is TGTGCCAGCAGCCCCAGGTTCTATAACTATGGCTACACCTTC.

The rearrangement uses TRBV7-2 and TRBJ2-1, with 9 nucleotides matching TRBD1. With V trimmed by 5 bases and J by 10 bases, 12 bases remained unmatched. CDR1 SGHTA and CDR2 FQGNSA come from the germline V gene. This CDR3 region has 15 residues. CDR3 in amino acids: CASSPPPQGAGEQFF. The CDR3 bases are TGTGCCAGCAGCCCCCCCCCACAGGGGGCTGGGGAGCAGTTCTTC.